This TCR beta chain was recorded in a study of identifying expanded T cells in peripheral blood. Study-wide results and limits: Across healthy donors, higher total template counts meant significantly greater approximately 2-week count variance. About 1.3 clones differed between technical replicates, versus around 15 and 19 over time.

Clones were read by immunoSEQ multiplex PCR, and TCRdb kept only the in-frame ones, dropping some. Of about 100,000 clones detected, roughly 89% appear once; the ten largest clones hold approximately 18%. As for this clone: No antigen is known for it.

The sequence came from a person aged 18-70 years in good health. Sequencing used blood.

In nucleotides, the CDR3 is TGTGCCTGGACCACCTTCTTTTTGTGGAACACTGAAGCTTTCTTT. It yields the protein CAWTTFFLWNTEAFF. The chain employs TRBV30 and TRBJ1-1; no definite D call. CDR3 size: 15 residues. In germline, CDR1 is GTSNPN, CDR2 SVGIG (reference sequence). Trimming took 4 bases from V and 1 from J, leaving 16 bases between them.